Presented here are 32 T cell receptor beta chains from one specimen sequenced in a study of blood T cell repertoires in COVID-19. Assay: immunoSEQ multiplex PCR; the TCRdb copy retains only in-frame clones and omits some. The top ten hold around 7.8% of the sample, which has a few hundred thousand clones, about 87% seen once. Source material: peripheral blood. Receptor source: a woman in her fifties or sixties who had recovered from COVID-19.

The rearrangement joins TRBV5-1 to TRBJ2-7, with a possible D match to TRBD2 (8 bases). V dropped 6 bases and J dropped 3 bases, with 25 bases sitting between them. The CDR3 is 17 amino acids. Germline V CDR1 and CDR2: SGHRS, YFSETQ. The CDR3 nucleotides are TGCGCCAGCAACAGGGGCTGGGGTCTAGCGGGCCTCTACGAGCAGTACTTC. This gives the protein CASNRGWGLAGLYEQYF.

This CDR3 reads CASSFSTSGQETQYF. CDR3 DNA: TGTGCCAGCAGCTTTTCGACTAGCGGCCAAGAGACCCAGTACTTC. The chain uses TRBV7-3 and TRBJ2-5; TRBD2 agrees at 9 bases. This CDR3 spans 15 amino acids. V shed 3 bases and J 1 base; nucleotides not matched to a gene: 3. The V gene's germline CDR1 is SGHTA and CDR2 FQGTGA.

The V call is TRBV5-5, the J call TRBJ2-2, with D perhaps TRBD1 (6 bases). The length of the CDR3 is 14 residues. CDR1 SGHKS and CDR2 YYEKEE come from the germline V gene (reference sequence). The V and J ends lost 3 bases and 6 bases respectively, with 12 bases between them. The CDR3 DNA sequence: TGTGCCAGCAGCTCGTATAACAGGGCCGGGGAGCTGTTTTTT. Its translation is CASSSYNRAGELFF. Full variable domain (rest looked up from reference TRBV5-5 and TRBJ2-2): DAGVTQSPTHLIKTRGQQVTLRCSPISGHKSVSWYQQVLGQGPQFIFQYYEKEERGRGNFPDRFSARQFPNYSSELNVNALLLGDSALYLCASSSYNRAGELFFGEGSRLTVL.

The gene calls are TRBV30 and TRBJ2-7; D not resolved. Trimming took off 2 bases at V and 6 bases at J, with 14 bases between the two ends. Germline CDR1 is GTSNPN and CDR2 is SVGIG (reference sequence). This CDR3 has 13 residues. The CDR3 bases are TGTGCCTGGAGTAGTAACCGTCTGGCCGAGCAGTACTTC. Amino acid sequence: CAWSSNRLAEQYF. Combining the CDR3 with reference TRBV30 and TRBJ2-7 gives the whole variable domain SQTIHQWPATLVQPVGSPLSLECTVEGTSNPNLYWYRQAAGRGLQLLFYSVGIGQISSEVPQNLSASRPQDRQFILSSKKLLLSDSGFYLCAWSSNRLAEQYFGPGTRLTVT.

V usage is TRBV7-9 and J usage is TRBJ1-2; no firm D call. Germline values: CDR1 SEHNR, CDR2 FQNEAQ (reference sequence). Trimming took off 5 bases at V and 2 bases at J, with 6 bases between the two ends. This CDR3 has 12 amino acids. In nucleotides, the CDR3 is TGTGCCAGCAGCCGAGGCAACTATGGCTACACCTTC. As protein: CASSRGNYGYTF.

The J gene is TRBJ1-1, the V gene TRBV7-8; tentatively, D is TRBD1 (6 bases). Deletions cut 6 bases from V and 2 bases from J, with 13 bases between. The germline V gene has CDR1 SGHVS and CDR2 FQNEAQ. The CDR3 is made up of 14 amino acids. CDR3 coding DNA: TGTGCCAGCAGGATGAGAGGGGGTAACACTGAAGCTTTCTTT. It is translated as CASRMRGGNTEAFF.

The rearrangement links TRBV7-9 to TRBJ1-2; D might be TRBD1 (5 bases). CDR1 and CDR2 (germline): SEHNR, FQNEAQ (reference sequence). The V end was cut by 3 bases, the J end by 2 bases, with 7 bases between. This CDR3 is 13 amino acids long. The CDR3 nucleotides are TGTGCCAGCAGCTTGACAGCAAACTATGGCTACACCTTC. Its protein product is CASSLTANYGYTF.

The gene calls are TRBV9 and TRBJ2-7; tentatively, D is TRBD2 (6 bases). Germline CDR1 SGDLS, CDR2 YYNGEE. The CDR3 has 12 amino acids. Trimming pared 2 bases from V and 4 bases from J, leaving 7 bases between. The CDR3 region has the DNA TGTGCCAGCAGCGTGGAGGGGTACGAGCAGTACTTC. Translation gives CASSVEGYEQYF.

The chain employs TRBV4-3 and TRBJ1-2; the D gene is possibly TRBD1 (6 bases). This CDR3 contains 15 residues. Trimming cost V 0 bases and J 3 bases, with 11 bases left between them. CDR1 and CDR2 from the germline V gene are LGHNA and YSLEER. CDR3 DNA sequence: TGCGCCAGCAGCCAAGATCTCGCAGGGGACTATGGCTACACCTTC. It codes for CASSQDLAGDYGYTF.

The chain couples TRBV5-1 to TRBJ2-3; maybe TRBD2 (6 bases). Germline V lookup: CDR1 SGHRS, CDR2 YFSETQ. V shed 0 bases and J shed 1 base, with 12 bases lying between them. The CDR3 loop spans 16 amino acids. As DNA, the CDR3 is TGCGCCAGCAGCTTGGACCCTAGCGCCCGCACAGATACGCAGTATTTT. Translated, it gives CASSLDPSARTDTQYF.

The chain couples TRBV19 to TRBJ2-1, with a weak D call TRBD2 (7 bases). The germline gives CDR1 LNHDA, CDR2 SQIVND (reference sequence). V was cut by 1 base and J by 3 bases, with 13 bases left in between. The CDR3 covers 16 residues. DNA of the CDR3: TGTGCCAGTAGTATAGTACCGGGGGGCATCTACAATGAGCAGTTCTTC. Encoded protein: CASSIVPGGIYNEQFF.

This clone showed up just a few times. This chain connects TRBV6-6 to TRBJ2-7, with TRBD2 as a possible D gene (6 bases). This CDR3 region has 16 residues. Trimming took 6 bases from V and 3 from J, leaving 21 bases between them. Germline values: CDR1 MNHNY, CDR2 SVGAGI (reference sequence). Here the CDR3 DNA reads TGTGCCAGCAGCCTTGACCCAAGGAGGGTGTTCTACGAGCAGTACTTC. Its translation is CASSLDPRRVFYEQYF.

CDR3: CASSQQGWDTEAFF. The CDR3 DNA reads as TGTGCCAGCAGCCAACAGGGGTGGGACACTGAAGCTTTCTTT. V is TRBV14 and J is TRBJ1-1; tentatively, D is TRBD1 (6 bases). Germline-derived CDR1 and CDR2 are SGHDN and FVKESK. V lost 2 bases to trimming and J lost 3 bases, with 10 bases between them. This CDR3 region has 14 residues.

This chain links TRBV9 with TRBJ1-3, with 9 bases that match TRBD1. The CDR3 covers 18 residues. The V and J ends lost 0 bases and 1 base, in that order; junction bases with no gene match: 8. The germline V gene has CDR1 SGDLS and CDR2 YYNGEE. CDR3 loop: CASSVAGQGFGSGNTIYF. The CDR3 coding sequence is TGTGCCAGCAGCGTAGCGGGACAGGGATTTGGGTCTGGAAACACCATATATTTT.

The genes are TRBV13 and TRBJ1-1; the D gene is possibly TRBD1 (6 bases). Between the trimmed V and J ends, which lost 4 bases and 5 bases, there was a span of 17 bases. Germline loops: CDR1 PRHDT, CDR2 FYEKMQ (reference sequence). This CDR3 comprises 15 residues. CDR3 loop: CASSSHVGGGTEAFF. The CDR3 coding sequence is TGTGCCAGCAGCTCCCATGTTGGGGGCGGGACTGAAGCTTTCTTT.

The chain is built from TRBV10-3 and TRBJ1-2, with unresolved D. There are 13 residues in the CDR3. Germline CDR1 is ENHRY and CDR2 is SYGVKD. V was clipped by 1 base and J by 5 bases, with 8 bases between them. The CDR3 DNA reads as TGTGCCATCAGTGAGTTTTCCCCTTATGGCTACACCTTC. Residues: CAISEFSPYGYTF.

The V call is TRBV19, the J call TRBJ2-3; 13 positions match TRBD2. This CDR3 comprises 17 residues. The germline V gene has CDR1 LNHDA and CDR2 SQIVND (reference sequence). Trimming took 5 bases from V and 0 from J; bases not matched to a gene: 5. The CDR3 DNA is TGTGCCAGTAGTCCTGGACTAGCGGGAGTAAGCACAGATACGCAGTATTTT. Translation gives CASSPGLAGVSTDTQYF.

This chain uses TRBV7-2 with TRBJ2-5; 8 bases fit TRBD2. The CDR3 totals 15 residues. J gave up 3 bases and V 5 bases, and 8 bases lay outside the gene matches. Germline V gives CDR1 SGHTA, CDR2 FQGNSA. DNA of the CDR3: TGTGCCAGCAGCGGGCGCGGACTAGCAGAAGAGACCCAGTACTTC. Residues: CASSGRGLAEETQYF.

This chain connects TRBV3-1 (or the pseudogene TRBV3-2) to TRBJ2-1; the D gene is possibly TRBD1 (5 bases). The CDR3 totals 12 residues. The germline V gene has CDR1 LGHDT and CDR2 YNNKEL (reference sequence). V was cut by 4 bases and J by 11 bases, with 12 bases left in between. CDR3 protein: CASSLQGEQQFF. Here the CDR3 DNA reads TGTGCCAGCAGCCTCCAGGGTGAACAGCAGTTCTTC.

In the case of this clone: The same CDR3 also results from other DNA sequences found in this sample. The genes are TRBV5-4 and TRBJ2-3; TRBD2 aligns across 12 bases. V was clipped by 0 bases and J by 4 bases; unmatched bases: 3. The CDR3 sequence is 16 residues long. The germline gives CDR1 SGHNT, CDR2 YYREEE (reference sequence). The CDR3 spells CASSLGLAGGADTQYF. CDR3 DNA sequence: TGTGCCAGCAGCTTGGGGCTAGCGGGAGGGGCAGATACGCAGTATTTT.

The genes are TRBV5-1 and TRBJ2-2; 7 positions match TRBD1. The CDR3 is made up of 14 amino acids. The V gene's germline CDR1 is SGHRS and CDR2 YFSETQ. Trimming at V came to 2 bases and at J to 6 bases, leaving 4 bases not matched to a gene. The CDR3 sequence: CASSFRGSAGELFF. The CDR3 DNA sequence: TGCGCCAGCAGCTTCAGGGGGTCGGCCGGGGAGCTGTTTTTT. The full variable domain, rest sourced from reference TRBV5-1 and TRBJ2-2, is KAGVTQTPRYLIKTRGQQVTLSCSPISGHRSVSWYQQTPGQGLQFLFEYFSETQRNKGNFPGRFSGRQFSNSRSEMNVSTLELGDSALYLCASSFRGSAGELFFGEGSRLTVL.

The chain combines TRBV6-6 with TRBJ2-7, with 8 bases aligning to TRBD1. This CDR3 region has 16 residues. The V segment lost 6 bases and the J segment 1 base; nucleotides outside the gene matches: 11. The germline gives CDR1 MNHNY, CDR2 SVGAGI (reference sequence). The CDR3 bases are TGTGCCAGCAGCGACGGACAGGGCGGTAGGTCCTACGAGCAGTACTTC. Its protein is CASSDGQGGRSYEQYF.

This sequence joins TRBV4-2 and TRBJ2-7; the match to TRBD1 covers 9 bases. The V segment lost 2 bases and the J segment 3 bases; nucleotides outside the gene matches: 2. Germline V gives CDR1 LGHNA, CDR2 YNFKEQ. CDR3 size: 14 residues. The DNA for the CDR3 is TGTGCCAGCAGCCAACGGACAGGGGACTACGAGCAGTACTTC. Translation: CASSQRTGDYEQYF.

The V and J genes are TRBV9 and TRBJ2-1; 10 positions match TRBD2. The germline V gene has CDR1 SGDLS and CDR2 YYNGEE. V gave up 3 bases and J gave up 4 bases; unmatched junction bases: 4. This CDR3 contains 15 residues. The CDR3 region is CASSDSGGIYNEQFF. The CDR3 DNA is TGTGCCAGCAGCGATAGCGGGGGGATTTACAATGAGCAGTTCTTC.

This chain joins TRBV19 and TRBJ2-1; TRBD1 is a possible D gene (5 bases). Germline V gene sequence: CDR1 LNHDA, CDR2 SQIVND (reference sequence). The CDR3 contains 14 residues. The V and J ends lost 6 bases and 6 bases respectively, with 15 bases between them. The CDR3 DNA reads TGTGCCAGTAGGAGGACAAGGTCAACCAATGAGCAGTTCTTC. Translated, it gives CASRRTRSTNEQFF.

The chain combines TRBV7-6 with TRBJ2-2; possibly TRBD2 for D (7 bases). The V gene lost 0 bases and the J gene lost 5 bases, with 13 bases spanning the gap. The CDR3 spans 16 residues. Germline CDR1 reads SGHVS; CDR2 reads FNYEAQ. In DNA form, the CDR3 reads TGTGCCAGCAGCTTAGCCGGGGGGCCCAAGACCGGGGAGCTGTTTTTT. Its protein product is CASSLAGGPKTGELFF.

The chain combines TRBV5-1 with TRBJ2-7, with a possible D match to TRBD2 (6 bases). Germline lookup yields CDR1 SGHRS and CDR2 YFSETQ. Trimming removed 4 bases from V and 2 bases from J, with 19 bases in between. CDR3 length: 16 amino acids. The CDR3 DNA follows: TGCGCCAGCAGCCCCGGTGGTGGAGGGGTTGCCTACGAGCAGTACTTC. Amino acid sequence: CASSPGGGGVAYEQYF.

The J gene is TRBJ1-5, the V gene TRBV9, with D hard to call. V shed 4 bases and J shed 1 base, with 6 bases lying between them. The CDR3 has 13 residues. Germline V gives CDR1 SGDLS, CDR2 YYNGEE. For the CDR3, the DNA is TGTGCCAGCAGCCGGGAGAGCAATCAGCCCCAGCATTTT. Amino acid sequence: CASSRESNQPQHF.

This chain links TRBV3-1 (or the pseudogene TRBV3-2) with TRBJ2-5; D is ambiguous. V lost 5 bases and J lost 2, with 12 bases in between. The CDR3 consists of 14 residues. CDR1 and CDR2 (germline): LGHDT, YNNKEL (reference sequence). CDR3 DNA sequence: TGTGCCAGCAGCTCTAGTGCCCTTCAAGAGACCCAGTACTTC. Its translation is CASSSSALQETQYF.

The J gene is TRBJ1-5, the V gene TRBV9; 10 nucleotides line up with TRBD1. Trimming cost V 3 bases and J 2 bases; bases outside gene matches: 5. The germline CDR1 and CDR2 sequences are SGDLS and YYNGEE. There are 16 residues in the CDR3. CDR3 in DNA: TGTGCCAGCAGCGCCCGGACAGGGGGGTGCAATCAGCCCCAGCATTTT. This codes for CASSARTGGCNQPQHF.

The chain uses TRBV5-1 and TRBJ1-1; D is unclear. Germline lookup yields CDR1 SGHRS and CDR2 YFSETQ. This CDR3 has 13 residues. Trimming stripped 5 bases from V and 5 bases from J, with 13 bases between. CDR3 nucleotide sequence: TGCGCCAGCAGTCCCCTATCGAGTACTGAAGCTTTCTTT. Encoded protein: CASSPLSSTEAFF.

The CDR3 reads CASSLVLADEQFF. DNA of the CDR3: TGCGCCAGCAGCTTGGTTTTAGCCGATGAGCAGTTCTTC. The chain joins TRBV5-1 to TRBJ2-1, with no clear D. The CDR3 consists of 13 residues. In germline, CDR1 is SGHRS, CDR2 YFSETQ. Deletions cut 0 bases from V and 8 bases from J, with 9 bases between.